A selection of T cell receptor beta chains follows, all from one sample in a study of blood T cell repertoires in COVID-19. Some clones are missing from TCRdb's copy, which holds only in-frame ones; the method was immunoSEQ multiplex PCR. The repertoire holds hundreds of thousands of clones, with 80% to 95% as singletons. Sequenced input: peripheral blood. These receptors all stem from a man aged 55-75 years with COVID-19, enrolled during active disease. The CDR3 runs from the conserved cysteine through the conserved F or W. The order of the fields is D gene, clone size, J gene, V gene, CDR3 DNA, CDR3 protein. A D gene is named only where the DNA matches it firmly. Only part of the rows carry a size: once, few, many, or a class if the clone is expanded.

>.|.|TRBJ1-2|TRBV6-5
TGTGCCAGCAGTTCAGTTGGCTATGGCTACACCTTC
CASSSVGYGYTF
>TRBD1|.|TRBJ1-2|TRBV7-2
TGTGCCAGCAGCTTCCCAGGGGGCAGTTTTGGCTACACCTTC
CASSFPGGSFGYTF
>.|.|TRBJ2-7|TRBV7-2
TGTGCCAGCAGCTTTCAGGGGTACGAGCAGTACTTC
CASSFQGYEQYF
>TRBD1|.|TRBJ2-1|TRBV6-5
TGTGCCAGCAGTTCGGGACAGGGGTCCTACAATGAGCAGTTCTTC
CASSSGQGSYNEQFF
>TRBD2|.|TRBJ2-1|TRBV4-1
TGCGCCAGCAGCCAACGTAGCGGGGGGGCAAAAAACAATGAGCAGTTCTTC
CASSQRSGGAKNNEQFF
>.|.|TRBJ1-6|TRBV20-1
TGCAGTGCTGTGTCCGTAGGGGTCCACTTT
CSAVSVGVHF
>.|.|TRBJ1-3|TRBV10-3
TGTGCCATCAGTTACTCTGGAAACACCATATATTTT
CAISYSGNTIYF
>TRBD1|few|TRBJ1-2|TRBV5-6
TGTGCCAGCAGCTTGAAGGGACAGGATGGCTACACCTTC
CASSLKGQDGYTF
>TRBD1|few|TRBJ1-6|TRBV30
TGTGCCTGGACCGGGACAGGGAATTCACCCCTCCACTTT
CAWTGTGNSPLHF
>TRBD1|.|TRBJ2-7|TRBV4-3
TGCGCCAGCAGCCCCGGGACAGGGGACTACGAGCAGTACTTC
CASSPGTGDYEQYF
>.|many|TRBJ1-2|TRBV24-1
TGTGCCACCAGTGATCCCCGGGGGGGGAGGCGAATCTATGGCTACACCTTC
CATSDPRGGRRIYGYTF
>TRBD2|.|TRBJ2-7|TRBV10-3
TGTGCCATCGGGACTAGCGGGAGCCACGAGCAGTACTTC
CAIGTSGSHEQYF
>TRBD1|.|TRBJ1-2|TRBV27
TGTGCCAGCAGGAGGACAGGGTACGTCTATGGCTACACCTTC
CASRRTGYVYGYTF
>TRBD1|.|TRBJ1-1|TRBV19
TGTGCCAGTACCTCCGACAGGGGCGCTGAAGCTTTCTTT
CASTSDRGAEAFF
>TRBD1|.|TRBJ2-1|TRBV18
TGTGCCAGCTCACGACGGGACAGGGAGGGGAATGAGCAGTTCTTC
CASSRRDREGNEQFF
>TRBD1|.|TRBJ2-7|TRBV10-2
TGCGCCAGCAGTTGGGGACAGACAATGTCCGAGCAGTACTTC
CASSWGQTMSEQYF
>TRBD2|.|TRBJ2-3|TRBV6-6
TGTGCCAGCAGTCACCGCAGACTAGCGGGGGCCCGCACAGATACGCAGTATTTT
CASSHRRLAGARTDTQYF
>TRBD1|.|TRBJ2-2|TRBV24-1
TGTGCCACCAGTAGGACAGGGGGGAACACCGGGGAGCTGTTTTTT
CATSRTGGNTGELFF
>TRBD1|.|TRBJ1-1|TRBV5-1
TGCGCCAGCAGCAGATACAGGGGGAACACTGAAGCTTTCTTT
CASSRYRGNTEAFF
>TRBD1|few|TRBJ1-1|TRBV6-2/TRBV6-3
TGTGCCAGCAGTTACTCACTCGGGACAGGACGGCAACCTTACACTGAAGCTTTCTTT
CASSYSLGTGRQPYTEAFF
>.|.|TRBJ2-3|TRBV3-1/TRBV3-2
TGTGCCAGCAGCCGGGGGGGGGCCGATACGCAGTATTTT
CASSRGGADTQYF
>.|.|TRBJ2-7|TRBV4-2
TGTGCCAGCAGCGCCCAGGCGGGCCTGAGCTCCTACGAGCAGTACTTC
CASSAQAGLSSYEQYF
>.|.|TRBJ2-7|TRBV21-1
TGTGCCAGCAGCACACCCCTACAGGGGGCGATGGACGAGCAGTACTTC
CASSTPLQGAMDEQYF
>.|.|TRBJ1-2|TRBV12-3/TRBV12-4
TGTGCCATCAATAACCTAGCTAACTATGGCTACACCTTC
CAINNLANYGYTF
>.|.|TRBJ2-3|TRBV6-5
TGTGCCAGCAGTTACTCCGCAGGGTTCTCGGCAGATACGCAGTATTTT
CASSYSAGFSADTQYF
>.|.|TRBJ2-3|TRBV12-3/TRBV12-4
TGTGCCAGCAGTTTATCTAACAGGGATACGCAGTATTTT
CASSLSNRDTQYF
>.|once|TRBJ1-5|TRBV6-2/TRBV6-3
TGTGCCAGCAGTTACTACCGACAGATCAATCAGCCCCAGCATTTT
CASSYYRQINQPQHF
>TRBD1|.|TRBJ1-4|TRBV19
TGTGCCAGTAGTGTGGACAGGTCAACTAATGAAAAACTGTTTTTT
CASSVDRSTNEKLFF
>.|once|TRBJ2-7|TRBV12-2
TGTGCAAGTCGCTCCCCCACCTTTAGCGGGAGGTCACGGCACGAGCAGTACTTC
CASRSPTFSGRSRHEQYF
>TRBD2|.|TRBJ2-7|TRBV10-2
TGCGCCAGCAGAGGGACTAGCTCCGAGCAGTACTTC
CASRGTSSEQYF
>TRBD2|few|TRBJ2-1|TRBV4-2
TGTGCCAGCAGCCAAGTAACTAGCGGGGGCTATGAGCAGTTCTTC
CASSQVTSGGYEQFF
>TRBD2|few|TRBJ2-1|TRBV5-1
TGCGCCAGCAGCTTGGCAGCGGGGGGGAAGGATGAGCAGTTCTTC
CASSLAAGGKDEQFF
>.|.|TRBJ2-1|TRBV24-1
TGTGCCACCAGTGATTTTGTAGCCAGCAATGAGCAGTTCTTC
CATSDFVASNEQFF
>TRBD2|.|TRBJ2-3|TRBV7-3
TGTGCCAGCAGCCGCGGGGGGGCGACAGATACGCAGTATTTT
CASSRGGATDTQYF
>.|.|TRBJ1-3|TRBV6-2/TRBV6-3
TGTGCCAGCAGCCTTCGTCCTGGAAACACCATATATTTT
CASSLRPGNTIYF
>TRBD1|.|TRBJ2-2|TRBV24-1
TGTGCCACCAGTGATTGGGACAGGGCCGGGGAGCTGTTTTTT
CATSDWDRAGELFF
>TRBD1|.|TRBJ1-2|TRBV25-1
TGTGCCAGCAGTACACCAGGGGGCGGCCCCTATGGCTACACCTTC
CASSTPGGGPYGYTF
>.|.|TRBJ1-1|TRBV4-1
TGCGCCAGCAGCCATCCTGGAGGAGGGGCTAACACTGAAGCTTTCTTT
CASSHPGGGANTEAFF
>TRBD1|.|TRBJ1-1|TRBV19
TGTGCCAGTAGTACAGGTGCCCTCCGGGACAGGGGGCACACTGAAGCTTTCTTT
CASSTGALRDRGHTEAFF
>TRBD2|.|TRBJ2-7|TRBV5-1
TGCGCCAGCAGCGCCGGGCGTACCGGGACTAGTTACGAGCAGTACTTC
CASSAGRTGTSYEQYF
>.|.|TRBJ2-2|TRBV6-5
TGTGCCAGCAGTTACCCCGACAGTTTCGGGGAGCTGTTTTTT
CASSYPDSFGELFF
>TRBD2|few|TRBJ2-3|TRBV14
TGTGCCAGCAGCCAGCTGGGACTAGCCAGATCGGGGGATACGCAGTATTTT
CASSQLGLARSGDTQYF
>.|.|TRBJ2-2|TRBV29-1
TGCAGCGACCCACCTCAGGGAAAGGGGGACACCGGGGAGCTGTTTTTT
CSDPPQGKGDTGELFF
>.|.|TRBJ1-4|TRBV28
TGTGCCACCCACAGGATGAGGGAAAAACTGTTTTTT
CATHRMREKLFF
>.|.|TRBJ1-6|TRBV3-1/TRBV3-2
TGTGCCAGCAGCCAAGGCTCGGGGGGAGATAATTCACCCCTCCACTTT
CASSQGSGGDNSPLHF